This T cell receptor beta chain was observed in a study of cytomegalovirus exposure and HLA in healthy donors (dated by TCRdb to 2015 to 2018). Looking at the study overall: An earlier analysis of a few hundred of the donors reported 276 Gb of sequence data and some 110 million unique TCR beta sequences obtained from around 170 million T cells. Donor age, sex, ethnicity and CMV serostatus were compiled alongside the repertoire data. Among the roughly 400 genotyped donors, roughly 80% belonged to the genetic ancestry cluster associated with self-reported Caucasian donors. The T cell repertoires of 550 to 850 subjects were profiled by immunosequencing and related to cytomegalovirus serostatus. An earlier analysis of a few hundred of the donors applied high-throughput TCR beta sequencing to assess whether each TCR beta V gene segment acted as functional or pseudogenic. Among 350 to 400 genotyped donors of the cohort, an average of 235,054 unique TCR beta nucleotide sequences were sequenced per donor, about a sixth of them non-productive. The study aimed to test whether signatures of past pathogen exposure could be identified by cataloging public T cell receptors. A later analysis re-analyzed previously published TCR beta repertoires from hundreds of donors and added high-resolution HLA genotyping to study TCR occurrence patterns. About 280 gigabases of sequencing data and around 90 million unique TCR sequences made up an early release that covered some 640 HLA-typed donors. The number of donors typed differed by locus, with about 629-630 for A, B, C, DRB1 and DQB1, 522 for DQA1, nearly 610 for DPA1, and some 440 for DPB1. HLA typing covered class I and class II loci at four-digit resolution. Genome-wide SNP genotypes for about 65% of the roughly 670 donors were used in a later genetic analysis, which treated that subset as a discovery cohort. In the later analysis, no new phenotypic data were used to find candidate immune exposures; instead, reliance was placed on TCR beta sequences and their occurrence across donors. Because of strong linkage in the cohort, roughly five DR-DQ haplotypes were treated as single units for association and clustering. To predict cytomegalovirus infection status, the study combined high-throughput TCR immunosequencing, statistical association of individual TCRs with disease status, and machine learning. A separate validation cohort of roughly 130 different subjects was used in addition to the roughly 700-subject first cohort. All discovery cohort repertoires had been generated using a single sequencing platform. What the study reported, not specific to this receptor: Several of the top co-occurrence clusters appeared to be linked to parvovirus B19, influenza, CMV and Epstein-Barr virus, according to a later analysis. Because the 87-base-pair reads could not distinguish some IMGT-functional V segments, including TRBV6-2 and TRBV6-3, those segments were excluded. According to a later analysis, TCR association rates differed among HLA loci, with DRB1 alleles showing the most associated TCRs and HLA-C alleles showing the fewest. V-gene and J-gene trimming of TCR beta chains was associated with a missense DCLRE1C variant in a later genetic analysis, and the association was replicated in an independent cohort. In this cohort, only TCR beta chains were sequenced, and detectable features were limited by the absence of alpha or paired-chain data. A later genetic analysis reported fewer N-insertions in productive TCRs among donors in an Asian-associated ancestry cluster than the approximately 700-donor mean. Because counts were too low, seventeen rarely observed V segments, including chromosome 9 orphons, were excluded from the earlier analysis of several hundred of the donors. Compared with equally common non-associated chains, HLA-associated TCR beta chains in a later analysis were more clonally expanded and had lower generation probabilities. While some public TCRs were present in many individuals, most TCR sequences turned up only very rarely across donors. The study listed 150 to 200 TCR beta chains as associated with cytomegalovirus. A few of the identified cytomegalovirus-associated TCR beta chains were confirmed in vitro to be specific for cytomegalovirus antigens. The presence/absence analyses assumed that sequencing depth was roughly uniform across donors, and that assumption may not be true. In a later analysis, 15,000 to 20,000 TCR beta sequences were associated with specific HLA alleles at a false discovery rate of 0.05. Strong co-occurrence of HLA alleles, especially DR and DQ, made assigning TCR associations to individual alleles difficult. A cluster of highly shared sequence variants was judged likely to be a technical artifact of the sequencing pipeline. A further reported finding was that TCR beta sequences accurately predicted the HLA-A and HLA-B alleles for most subjects in the first cohort. In a later analysis, most CMV-associated TCR beta chains were found to appear HLA-restricted, with HLA associations seemingly driven largely by CMV exposure. The authors suggested that the approach could potentially be extended to other disease states and immunological phenotypes. For the cohort, immune exposure information was limited to CMV serostatus. Because HLA typing was missing for some donors at each locus, association tests included only the typed subset. An earlier analysis of approximately 590 of the donors showed that most TCR beta V segments appeared in productive rearrangements either about 87% or about 30% of the time, which broadly matched IMGT annotations. The classifier was reported to diagnose cytomegalovirus status with high specificity and sensitivity in both the original and validation cohorts. Linkage disequilibrium might explain the correlated functional status among segregating V segments, but an unknown experimental factor could not be ruled out.

The cohort comprised hundreds of healthy bone marrow donors. At the time of sampling, all cohort members were nominally healthy, though unrecorded immune exposures were likely present. The donor was CMV seronegative and belonged to the group of 350 or so seronegative cohort members. A peripheral blood sample was provided by each donor, and peripheral blood mononuclear cells were used for TCR beta sequencing. The Qiagen DNeasy Blood Extraction Kit was used to extract genomic DNA from the blood cell samples. Library prep was done by the immunoSEQ multiplex PCR assay. The multiplex PCR relied on a mix of 60 forward primers for TCR Vbeta segments and 13 reverse primers for TCR Jbeta segments. The CDR3 region of rearranged TCR beta genes was amplified from genomic DNA with a multiplex PCR assay. Amplified TCR beta libraries were sequenced as 87-base-pair reads on the Illumina HiSeq System. The paper's data handling went like this. In a later analysis, around 80 million unique TCR beta chains were counted across the approximately 620 repertoires, and roughly 11 million of these chains were shared by at least two donors. To remove PCR and sequencing errors, raw reads were error-corrected and collapsed into unique sequences using a nearest-neighbor algorithm that merged closely related sequences. Alignment of CDR3 sequences to IMGT reference sequences was used to assign V, D and J gene segments. For a sequence to be retained, at least a six-nucleotide match to both a V gene segment and a J gene segment was required. Rearrangements were called productive when the CDR3 lacked stop codons and stayed in frame with V and J; all others were non-productive. CDR3 was defined according to IMGT convention as the region running from the second conserved V-encoded cysteine to the conserved J-encoded phenylalanine. The earlier analysis of 500 to 650 of the donors excluded any sequence lacking an unambiguous match to a single V gene segment. In an earlier analysis of a few hundred of the donors, V segments were called functional above 56.7% productive rearrangements and were called segregating when the between-donor standard deviation exceeded 5%. To diagnose cytomegalovirus status from the catalog of TCR beta chain sequences, a statistical classification framework was built. In a later analysis, V and J genes were assigned by comparing TCR nucleotide sequences against IMGT/GENE-DB human TR gene sequences. Using the TCRdist pipeline, a later analysis assigned CDR3 sequences along with most-parsimonious VDJ recombination scenarios. In a later analysis, every TCR beta chain was defined by the combination of its CDR3 amino acid sequence and its V-gene family, and reads without a unique V-gene family were dropped. In a later analysis, 450 to 600 highly shared, low-generation-probability nucleotide sequences were removed to address suspected cross-contamination and a sequencing artifact. A later analysis calculated a clonal expansion index for each public chain from normalized within-repertoire ranks of inferred template counts. In a later analysis, generation probabilities were computed with a VDJ recombination model fitted to out-of-frame rearrangements, and the resulting probabilities were checked against IGoR. In a later analysis, hypergeometric tests were used to score TCR-TCR, TCR-HLA and TCR-CMV co-occurrence, with a repertoire-size bias correction applied to TCR pairs. In a later analysis, false discovery rates were estimated by permuting HLA or CMV assignments 20 times. A later analysis grouped co-occurring TCRs with DBSCAN, adding TCRdist sequence similarity when clustering within HLA-allele-positive subsets. Repertoires with fewer than 30,000 or more than 120,000 public chains, plus five repertoires with anomalous nucleotide sharing, were excluded from co-occurrence clustering. TCRdb retrieved this table from immuneACCESS and kept in-frame rearrangements only. Not all clones are present; in checked studies, unresolved V genes account for under half, and no reason is known for the remainder. V and J calls and clone size are copied from that table; D and trimming were computed from the DNA. The sample includes 180,000 or so clones, with roughly 80% observed a single time. The ten biggest clones cover approximately 2.9% of the sample.

Turning to this clone: What this receptor recognizes is not known. Per-base quality was not reported, and no clone a single base away is much larger than it.

The CDR3, cysteine through phenylalanine, is 16 amino acids long. The entry retains the CDR3 DNA only, 48 bases that are in frame from base 1. The CDR1 and CDR2 encoded by the germline V gene are MNHEY and SVGAGI. Compared with germline, V lacks 0 bases and J lacks 0 bases; bases without a gene match: 1. The source of this sequence is a female donor in good health and CMV-seronegative. The chain was built from TRBV6-5 and TRBJ2-7, and TRBD2 matches 11 of the central bases. The sequencing input was PBMCs. DNA sequence: TGTGCCAGCAGTTACTCTAGCGGGAGGGTCTCCTACGAGCAGTACTTC. It is translated as CASSYSSGRVSYEQYF.